The 8 T cell receptor beta chains below were found in one sample sequenced in a study. Via MiXCR, TCRdb re-called the 5' RACE reads, giving one row per CDR3 protein. This sample has roughly 52,000 distinct CDR3 sequences, with approximately 17% found just once. Sequenced: naive CD4+ T cells sorted from blood. Subset: naive CD4+ T cells, CD4+CD45RA+CD25-. The receptors were sampled from a female donor with breast cancer.

This clonotype was detected many times. CDR3 sequence reads: CASSAGPQEPTF. The CDR3 bases are TGCGCCAGCAGCGCGGGCCCACAGGAGCCCACCTTC. The chain recombines TRBV5-1 with TRBJ1-2, with a tentative D call TRBD1 (5 bases). The CDR3 is 12 residues long. Trimming stripped 4 bases from V and 13 bases from J, with 17 bases between. The V gene's germline CDR1 is SGHRS and CDR2 YFSETQ.

With regard to this clonotype: At one of its ends the junction is not consistent with the germline gene, which may arise from a read error. This rearrangement joins TRBV5-1 to TRBJ1-3; a possible D gene is TRBD1 (5 bases). The CDR3 has 16 residues. CDR1 SGHRS and CDR2 YFSETQ come from the germline V gene. The CDR3 reads CASSPAPGPSGNTVYF. The CDR3 coding sequence is TGCGCCAGCAGCCCTGCTCCAGGGCCCTCTGGAAACACCGTATATTTT.

In the case of this clonotype: A single base separates this from a much larger clone, so it may be a read error. This chain joins TRBV4-2 and TRBJ1-6; maybe TRBD1 (5 bases). This CDR3 is built from 16 residues. Germline CDR1 and CDR2: LGHNA and YNFKEQ. The CDR3 DNA sequence: TGTGACAGCAGCCCAACGGCAGGCGCGGGGGATTCACCCCTCCACTTT. This sequence encodes CDSSPTAGAGDSPLHF.

There are a few counts of this clonotype. A junction end diverges from the germline sequence, so it may reflect a read error. The chain's CDR3 is CATSEPVTDTQCF. Here the CDR3 DNA reads TGTGCCACCAGTGAACCTGTCACAGATACGCAGTGTTTT. V gene TRBV24-1 combines with J gene TRBJ2-3, with D hard to call. Germline CDR1 KGHDR, CDR2 SFDVKD. The CDR3 is made up of 13 amino acids.

This clonotype was counted between two and nine times. J is TRBJ2-1 and V is TRBV2; 7 bases are shared with TRBD1. The germline CDR1 and CDR2 sequences are SNHLY and FYNNEI. The CDR3 loop spans 14 amino acids. V lost 1 base to trimming and J lost 4 bases; unmatched junction nucleotides: 1. The CDR3 reads CASSEGDSYNEQFF. The CDR3 coding sequence is TGTGCCAGCAGTGAAGGGGACAGTTACAATGAGCAGTTCTTC.

This clonotype was picked up a small number of times. V gene TRBV7-9 combines with J gene TRBJ1-1, with TRBD1 matching 10 bases. Germline assignment: CDR1 SEHNR and CDR2 FQNEAQ (reference sequence). This CDR3 is 14 amino acids long. J was trimmed by 5 bases and V by 6 bases; bases with no gene match: 6. The CDR3 DNA reads as TGTGCCAGCAGGCCGACAGGGGGCTGGACTGAAGCTTTCTTT. Protein product: CASRPTGGWTEAFF.

This clonotype was seen ten or more times. The gene calls are TRBV12-3 or TRBV12-4 and TRBJ1-3, with 7 bases lining up with TRBD1. V lost 6 bases, J lost 4 bases, and 9 bases stayed unmatched. The CDR3 runs 15 residues. The CDR3 DNA is TGTGCCAGCAGCCCTCAGACAGGGCCAGGAAACACCATATATTTT. Translation gives CASSPQTGPGNTIYF.

In regard to this clonotype: Just one base apart from a much larger clone, this may be a read error. V gene TRBV29-1 combines with J gene TRBJ1-1; D is perhaps TRBD1 (5 bases). V dropped 2 bases and J dropped 1 base, with 5 bases sitting between them. This CDR3 region has 12 residues. CDR1 and CDR2 from the germline V gene are SQVTM and ANQGSEA. The CDR3 loop reads CSVERGNTEAFF. For the CDR3, the DNA is TGCAGCGTTGAAAGGGGGAACACTGAAGCTTTCTTT.